This TCR beta chain originates from a study of shared clonotypes between healthy human individuals (dated by TCRdb to the early 2020s). General notes on the study: The cohort included three men and two women between 18 and 49 years of age. To estimate repertoire size and how much clonotype sharing occurs between individuals, the study deeply sequenced the blood TCR repertoires of five healthy adults. Different laboratories and diverse techniques were used to prepare libraries and sequence TCR repertoires, to increase sequencing depth and limit assay-specific biases. Between about 0.85 and 8.9 billion PBMCs per donor were obtained by leukapheresis.

The donors were healthy, HIV-negative adults who had no recently reported acute infections or vaccinations. All donors were Caucasian adults living in Nashville, Tennessee, USA. For unsorted samples, approximately 89 million PBMCs were counted, and genomic DNA was extracted using the QIAamp DNA Blood Mini kit. Blood was collected by leukapheresis, and PBMCs were isolated by Ficoll-Histopaque density gradient centrifugation and then cryopreserved in liquid nitrogen vapor phase. This clone was detected a few times. Its binding antigen is unknown. No clone much larger than this one lies a single base away; base qualities are absent. The V end loses 3 bases and the J end loses 5 bases, and a stretch of 13 bases separates them. From a lookup of the germline V gene (reference sequence), CDR1 and CDR2 are SGHNT and YYREEE. The CDR3 goes from the cysteine to the phenylalanine over 14 residues. Only the CDR3 portion is preserved as DNA: 42 bases, with reading frame beginning at the first base.

Using the deep immunoSEQ assay, multiplex PCR amplified TCR CDR3 regions from genomic DNA. Extracted genomic DNA from each cell subset was spread evenly across all wells of several immunoSEQ 96-well plates, with each plate serving as a replicate. For unsorted PBMC, each replicate PCR was loaded with 250 to 300 ng genomic DNA, equivalent to 30,000 or so T cell genomes. Genomic DNA from unsorted PBMC was sequenced over ten immunoSEQ deep assay plates. The purified libraries were quantified using a Qubit 3.0 fluorometer, sized with a Bioanalyzer 2100, and then quantified again using the KAPA Library Quantification kit. Every immunoSEQ 96-well plate was sequenced on a separate single-read 150-cycle Illumina NextSeq 550 flow cell. The study's own analysis went as follows. Because the immunoSEQ output included only junctional sequences and no quality scores, the filtering could not be the same as the filtering used for full-length reads. Sequences were annotated with PyIR, a Python wrapper for IgBLAST v1.9, using IMGT germline references to assign V/J genes and CDR3. Reads with weak V/J assignments (E-value above 1e-6), missing CDR3, stop codons, out-of-frame junctions, or ambiguous translated residues were removed. A V3J clonotype was defined by an identical inferred V gene, J gene, and CDR3 amino acid sequence. Percentage overlap between repertoires was calculated by dividing the number of shared unique clonotypes by the size of the smaller repertoire. Repertoire richness was assessed with RTK rarefaction, the Chao1 estimator, and Recon v2.1 estimates of unobserved clonotypes. The immuneACCESS repertoire file appears here via TCRdb, limited to in-frame rearrangements. These files lack a portion of the clones; in checked studies, under half of the deficit traces to unresolved V genes, and the cause of the others is not known. The DNA was the basis for D and trimming; V, J and clone size are from that table. For this sample the table gives about 560,000 clones, of which around 81% were detected only once. The ten largest clones take up approximately 12% of the sample.

Broad study findings and their caveats: Based on pairwise subsampling, the degree of clonotype sharing among donors was expected to be affected by sequencing depth. Because the study included only a small number of donors, the genetic and exposure-history diversity represented was limited. Sampling was restricted to blood, and TCR repertoires in tissue are likely to differ from TCR repertoires in blood.

The chain is made from TRBV5-4 and TRBJ2-3, with the D segment identity uncertain. The source material was PBMCs. The sequence was collected from a woman aged 35 to 49 in good health. Some clones in this sample may be carry-over from other donors' samples. The DNA reads as follows: TGTGCCAGCAGCTCGGCTACTACGCAAGATACGCAGTATTTT. It translates to CASSSATTQDTQYF.